The 12 T cell receptor beta chains in this list originate from one sample, sequenced in a study of control samples from healthy donors and cancer patients. Assay used: immunoSEQ multiplex PCR; TCRdb lists only in-frame clones, some missing. The sample lists 150,000 to 200,000 clones; 94% were seen once. The sequencing sample was made of blood. Receptors were obtained from a woman in her thirties or forties in good health.

The V gene is TRBV3-1 (or the pseudogene TRBV3-2), the J gene TRBJ1-1, with unresolved D. V shed 1 base and J shed 1 base, with 13 bases lying between them. The CDR3 covers 16 residues. The germline gives CDR1 LGHDT, CDR2 YNNKEL (reference sequence). This CDR3 reads CASSQASGLWNTEAFF. CDR3 nucleotides: TGTGCCAGCAGCCAAGCCTCGGGCCTGTGGAACACTGAAGCTTTCTTT.

J is TRBJ2-2 and V is TRBV5-5, with D perhaps assigned TRBD1 or TRBD2 (5 bases each). Trimming took 6 bases from V and 4 from J, leaving 19 bases between them. The CDR3 runs to 16 residues. Germline-derived CDR1 and CDR2 are SGHKS and YYEKEE (reference sequence). CDR3 sequence (DNA): TGTGCCAGCAACCTGCCCTCCGCAGGGACCACCGGGGAGCTGTTTTTT. Translation gives CASNLPSAGTTGELFF.

The genes are TRBV5-6 and TRBJ1-2, with D tentatively TRBD1 (5 bases). Germline-derived CDR1 and CDR2 are SGHDT and YYEEEE. This CDR3 is built from 15 residues. Trimming took off 4 bases at V and 1 base at J, with 14 bases between the two ends. The CDR3 sequence is CASSAGGGGNYGYTF. The CDR3 nucleotides are TGTGCCAGCAGCGCCGGTGGTGGGGGTAACTATGGCTACACCTTC. The variable domain in full, completed from reference TRBV5-6 and TRBJ1-2, reads DAGVTQSPTHLIKTRGQQVTLRCSPKSGHDTVSWYQQALGQGPQFIFQYYEEEERQRGNFPDRFSGHQFPNYSSELNVNALLLGDSALYLCASSAGGGGNYGYTFGSGTRLTVV.

This clone has just a few counts. The V gene is TRBV3-1 (or the pseudogene TRBV3-2), the J gene TRBJ2-5; unclear D gene. V was trimmed by 0 bases and J by 5 bases, leaving 10 bases between them. CDR1 is LGHDT, CDR2 YNNKEL, per germline (reference sequence). The CDR3 length is 14 residues. CDR3 loop: CASSQEARSETQYF. CDR3 nucleotide sequence: TGTGCCAGCAGCCAAGAGGCGAGATCGGAGACCCAGTACTTC.

The CDR3 region is CASSRPGVYEQYF. The DNA for the CDR3 is TGCGCCAGCAGCCGCCCAGGGGTCTACGAGCAGTACTTC. The V call is TRBV4-1, the J call TRBJ2-7, with a weak D call TRBD1 (6 bases). The CDR3 has 13 residues. Germline loops: CDR1 MGHRA, CDR2 YSYEKL. The V end lost 4 bases, the J end lost 3 bases, and 10 bases lay between the germline ends.

This chain uses TRBV19 with TRBJ2-5; no clear D gene. The CDR3 sequence is 14 residues long. Between the trimmed V and J ends, which lost 1 base and 1 base, there was a span of 7 bases. Germline values: CDR1 LNHDA, CDR2 SQIVND (reference sequence). The CDR3, as DNA: TGTGCCAGTAGTATAGTTGGCAGCCAAGAGACCCAGTACTTC. Its protein product is CASSIVGSQETQYF.

This clone was picked up one time. This chain joins TRBV14 and TRBJ1-2, with 7 bases identical to TRBD1. Germline CDR1 and CDR2: SGHDN and FVKESK. There are 14 residues in the CDR3. Trimming at V came to 7 bases and at J to 3 bases, leaving 8 bases not matched to a gene. CDR3: CASIEDRSDYGYTF. CDR3 DNA sequence: TGTGCCAGCATCGAGGACAGGTCAGACTATGGCTACACCTTC.

The chain links TRBV7-3 to TRBJ2-3; D not resolved. CDR3 size: 13 residues. Germline V CDR1 and CDR2: SGHTA, FQGTGA. V shed 3 bases and J shed 2 bases, with 6 bases lying between them. This CDR3 is CASSLKNTDTQYF. In DNA form, the CDR3 reads TGTGCCAGCAGCTTGAAGAACACAGATACGCAGTATTTT.

CDR3: CASTTGNTEAFF. CDR3 nucleotides: TGTGCCAGCACGACAGGGAACACTGAAGCTTTCTTT. V and J are TRBV5-5 and TRBJ1-1; D perhaps matches TRBD1 (6 bases). CDR3 size: 12 residues. The ends were cut back, 6 bases at V and 1 base at J, with 7 bases in the middle. Germline values: CDR1 SGHKS, CDR2 YYEKEE (reference sequence). The full variable domain, with the rest looked up from reference TRBV5-5 and TRBJ1-1, is DAGVTQSPTHLIKTRGQQVTLRCSPISGHKSVSWYQQVLGQGPQFIFQYYEKEERGRGNFPDRFSARQFPNYSSELNVNALLLGDSALYLCASTTGNTEAFFGQGTRLTVV.

The V and J genes are TRBV3-1 (or the pseudogene TRBV3-2) and TRBJ1-3; D gene ambiguous. V lost 0 bases to trimming and J lost 4 bases, with 13 bases between them. The CDR3 runs to 16 residues. Germline loops: CDR1 LGHDT, CDR2 YNNKEL (reference sequence). CDR3 coding DNA: TGTGCCAGCAGCCAAGATTACAGCCGCAAAGGAAACACCATATATTTT. Its protein is CASSQDYSRKGNTIYF.

The rearrangement joins TRBV19 to TRBJ2-7; TRBD1 agrees at 10 bases. The CDR3 has 16 residues. Losses at the gene ends were 5 bases for V and 4 bases for J; bases not matched to a gene: 11. The germline gives CDR1 LNHDA, CDR2 SQIVND (reference sequence). CDR3 DNA sequence: TGTGCCAGTAGTCGGAGGGCTGACAGGGGGCAATACGAGCAGTACTTC. This codes for CASSRRADRGQYEQYF. The complete variable domain, with remaining parts taken from reference TRBV19 and TRBJ2-7, reads DGGITQSPKYLFRKEGQNVTLSCEQNLNHDAMYWYRQDPGQGLRLIYYSQIVNDFQKGDIAEGYSVSREKKESFPLTVTSAQKNPTAFYLCASSRRADRGQYEQYFGPGTRLTVT.

The chain joins TRBV6-5 to TRBJ1-2; 11 nucleotides match TRBD1. Trimming took 3 bases from V and 4 from J; bases not matched to a gene: 7. This CDR3 spans 16 amino acids. Germline CDR1 reads MNHEY; CDR2 reads SVGAGI. CDR3 loop: CASSYVRTGGFYGYTF. In DNA form, the CDR3 reads TGTGCCAGCAGTTATGTTAGGACAGGGGGCTTCTATGGCTACACCTTC.